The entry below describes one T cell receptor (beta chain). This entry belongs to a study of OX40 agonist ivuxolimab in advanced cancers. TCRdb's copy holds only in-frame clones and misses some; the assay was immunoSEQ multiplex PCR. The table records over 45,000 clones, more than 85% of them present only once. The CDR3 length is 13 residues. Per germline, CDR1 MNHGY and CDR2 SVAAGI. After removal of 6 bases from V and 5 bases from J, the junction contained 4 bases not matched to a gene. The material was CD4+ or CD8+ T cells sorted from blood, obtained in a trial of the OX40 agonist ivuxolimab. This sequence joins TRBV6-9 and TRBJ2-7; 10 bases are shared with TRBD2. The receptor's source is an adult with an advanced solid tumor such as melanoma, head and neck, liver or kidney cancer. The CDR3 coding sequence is TGTGCCAGCAGCTCTAGCGGGAGAGACGAGCAGTACTTC. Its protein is CASSSSGRDEQYF.